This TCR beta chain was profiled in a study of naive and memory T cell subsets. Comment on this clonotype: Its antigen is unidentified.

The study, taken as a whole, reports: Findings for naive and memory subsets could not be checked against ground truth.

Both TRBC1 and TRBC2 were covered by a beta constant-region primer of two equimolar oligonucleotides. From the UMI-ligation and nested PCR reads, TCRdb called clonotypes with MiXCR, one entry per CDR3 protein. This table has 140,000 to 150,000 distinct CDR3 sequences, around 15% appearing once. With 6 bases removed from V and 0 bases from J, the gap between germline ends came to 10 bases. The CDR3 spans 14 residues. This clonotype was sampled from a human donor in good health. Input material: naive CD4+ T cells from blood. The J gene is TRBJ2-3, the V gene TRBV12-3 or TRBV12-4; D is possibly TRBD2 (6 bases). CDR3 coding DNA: TGTGCCAGCAGCCGGGGACTCAGCACAGATACGCAGTATTTT. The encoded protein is CASSRGLSTDTQYF.